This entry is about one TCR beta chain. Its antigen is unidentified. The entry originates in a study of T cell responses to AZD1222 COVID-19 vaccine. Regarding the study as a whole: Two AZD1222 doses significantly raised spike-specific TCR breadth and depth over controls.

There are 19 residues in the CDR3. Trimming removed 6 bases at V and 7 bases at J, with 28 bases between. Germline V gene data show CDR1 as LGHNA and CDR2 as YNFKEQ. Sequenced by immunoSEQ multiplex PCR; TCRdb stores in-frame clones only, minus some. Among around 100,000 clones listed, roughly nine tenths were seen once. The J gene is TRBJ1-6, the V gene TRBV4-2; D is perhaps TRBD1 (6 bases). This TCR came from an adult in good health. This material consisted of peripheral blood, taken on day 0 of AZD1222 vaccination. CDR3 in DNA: TGTGCCAGCAGTCCCCCCGGGGGCGTCAGGGGATTTAGGAATTCACCCCTCCACTTT. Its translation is CASSPPGGVRGFRNSPLHF.